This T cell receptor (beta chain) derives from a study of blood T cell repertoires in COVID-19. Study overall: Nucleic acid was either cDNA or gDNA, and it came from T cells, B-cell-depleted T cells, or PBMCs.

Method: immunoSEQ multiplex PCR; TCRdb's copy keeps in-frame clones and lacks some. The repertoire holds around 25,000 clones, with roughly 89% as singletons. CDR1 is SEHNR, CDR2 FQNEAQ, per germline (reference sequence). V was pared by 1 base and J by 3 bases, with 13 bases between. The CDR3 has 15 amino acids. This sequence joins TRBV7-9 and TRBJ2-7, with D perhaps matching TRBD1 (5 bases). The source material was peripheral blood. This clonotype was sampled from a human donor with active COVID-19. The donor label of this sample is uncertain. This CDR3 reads CASSLGKGYSYEQYF. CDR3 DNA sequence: TGTGCCAGCAGCTTAGGAAAGGGGTATAGCTACGAGCAGTACTTC.